The 10 T cell receptor beta chains below all came from one sample that was sequenced in a study of blood T cell repertoires in COVID-19. Generated by immunoSEQ multiplex PCR, the TCRdb table keeps only in-frame clones and is missing some. In the table there are a few hundred thousand clones, about 86% of which are singletons. Sequencing used peripheral blood. The receptors derive from a woman aged 45-65 years with acute or convalescent COVID-19.

This clone showed up just once. The chain is built from TRBV7-9 and TRBJ1-3, with D possibly being TRBD1 (5 bases). CDR1 is SEHNR, CDR2 FQNEAQ, per germline (reference sequence). Trimming stripped 1 base from V and 0 bases from J, with 13 bases between. The CDR3 is made up of 17 amino acids. The CDR3 here is CASSLGLGQGSGNTIYF. The CDR3, as DNA: TGTGCCAGCAGCTTAGGATTAGGGCAGGGCTCTGGAAACACCATATATTTT. The full variable domain, with the rest looked up from reference TRBV7-9 and TRBJ1-3, is DTGVSQNPRHKITKRGQNVTFRCDPISEHNRLYWYRQTLGQGPEFLTYFQNEAQLEKSRLLSDRFSAERPKGSFSTLEIQRTEQGDSAMYLCASSLGLGQGSGNTIYFGEGSWLTVV.

The gene calls are TRBV5-8 and TRBJ2-3, with 9 bases that match TRBD2. V shed 4 bases and J 2 bases; nucleotides not matched to a gene: 20. Germline loops: CDR1 SGHTS, CDR2 YDEGEE. This CDR3 is 20 amino acids long. CDR3 nucleotides: TGTGCCAGCAGCACGAGGGAGGGCGGGGGGGCCAGATACATCACAGATACGCAGTATTTT. Its protein product is CASSTREGGGARYITDTQYF.

This chain links TRBV19 with TRBJ1-2, with D possibly being TRBD1 (5 bases). Germline CDR1 LNHDA, CDR2 SQIVND (reference sequence). Trimming left V 7 bases short and J 4 bases short, with 13 bases between. CDR3 length: 13 residues. The chain's CDR3 is CASTPGGVYGYTF. CDR3 nucleotides: TGTGCCAGTACCCCCGGGGGGGTCTATGGCTACACCTTC.

This clone was counted a single time. This rearrangement joins TRBV7-6 to TRBJ1-2, with 9 bases fitting TRBD1. CDR1 is SGHVS and CDR2 is FNYEAQ in the germline V gene. The CDR3 runs 15 residues. The V gene end was trimmed by 2 bases and the J gene end by 6 bases; junction bases not matched to a gene: 7. The CDR3 DNA is TGTGCCAGCAGCTTACGGGGACAGGGCCGTAATGGCTACACCTTC. Its translation: CASSLRGQGRNGYTF.

A single count supports this clone. The chain couples TRBV5-6 to TRBJ2-1, with D possibly matching TRBD2 (5 bases). Germline CDR1 is SGHDT and CDR2 is YYEEEE. V was trimmed by 0 bases and J by 4 bases, leaving 17 bases between them. This CDR3 spans 17 amino acids. As DNA, the CDR3 is TGTGCCAGCAGCTTGGTGGTCTCGTGGACTTTATACAATGAGCAGTTCTTC. This codes for CASSLVVSWTLYNEQFF.

The rearrangement links TRBV7-9 to TRBJ2-7; tentative D call: TRBD1 (5 bases). The CDR3 covers 15 residues. CDR1 is SEHNR and CDR2 is FQNEAQ in the germline V gene (reference sequence). Deletions cut 6 bases from V and 0 bases from J, with 15 bases between. CDR3 DNA sequence: TGTGCCAGCAGTCGAGTGGGGCAGTACTCCTACGAGCAGTACTTC. This sequence encodes CASSRVGQYSYEQYF.

The chain carries TRBV9 and TRBJ1-6; D is ambiguous. Trimming stripped 3 bases from V and 8 bases from J, with 12 bases between. This CDR3 has 14 residues. The germline V gene has CDR1 SGDLS and CDR2 YYNGEE. Here the CDR3 DNA reads TGTGCCAGCAGCGACGGCCCGGCGGATTCACCCCTCCACTTT. Amino acids: CASSDGPADSPLHF.

The rearrangement links TRBV4-1 to TRBJ1-2; D is perhaps TRBD1 (6 bases). Looked up from germline, CDR1 is MGHRA and CDR2 is YSYEKL. V was cut by 4 bases and J by 4 bases, with 10 bases left in between. The CDR3 is 13 residues long. The chain's CDR3 is CASSLGQPYGYTF. The DNA of the CDR3 is TGCGCCAGCAGCCTCGGACAGCCCTATGGCTACACCTTC.

DNA for the CDR3: TGTGCCAGCAGTTACGTAGCGGGAACCTACAATGAGCAGTTCTTC. Residues: CASSYVAGTYNEQFF. This sequence joins TRBV6-2 or TRBV6-3 and TRBJ2-1; TRBD2 matches at 8 bases. The CDR3 has 15 residues. The V gene's germline CDR1 is MNHEY and CDR2 SVGEGT. The ends lost 2 bases at V and 2 bases at J; junction bases unmatched: 2.

The CDR3 loop reads CASSESLGLAGFPYEQYF. The CDR3 nucleotides are TGTGCCAGCAGTGAATCGTTGGGACTAGCGGGGTTCCCCTACGAGCAGTACTTC. J is TRBJ2-7 and V is TRBV6-1; 13 positions match TRBD2. The CDR3 consists of 18 residues. J lost 2 bases, V lost 2 bases, and 9 bases had no gene match. Germline values: CDR1 MNHNS, CDR2 SASEGT.